The text below deals with one TCR beta chain. What this receptor recognizes is not known. The data were taken from a study of cytomegalovirus exposure and HLA in healthy donors (dated by TCRdb to 2016 to 2017). Regarding the study in general: In an earlier analysis of about 560 of the donors, approximately 300 Gb of sequence data and approximately 100 million unique TCR beta sequences from about 180 million T cells were reported. In an earlier analysis of about 590 of the donors, high-throughput TCR beta sequencing was used to judge whether each TCR beta V gene segment behaved as functional or pseudogenic. Genome-wide SNP genotypes for about 60% of the roughly 700 donors were used in a later genetic analysis, which treated that subset as a discovery cohort. All discovery cohort repertoires had been generated using a single sequencing platform. HLA typing covered class I and class II loci at four-digit resolution. Across about 370 genotyped donors of the cohort, an average of about 220,000 unique TCR beta nucleotide sequences per donor were sequenced, and approximately 19% of those sequences were non-productive. Roughly five DR-DQ haplotypes were handled as single units for association and clustering because linkage in the cohort was strong. In a later analysis, previously published TCR beta repertoires from 550 to 700 donors were re-analyzed and high-resolution HLA genotyping was added so that TCR occurrence patterns could be studied. To predict cytomegalovirus infection status, the study brought together high-throughput TCR immunosequencing, statistical association of individual TCRs with disease status, and machine learning. The study aimed to test whether cataloging public T cell receptors could reveal signatures of past pathogen exposure. Of the roughly 400 genotyped donors, about 80% fell in the genetic ancestry cluster associated with self-reported Caucasian donors. Donor age, sex, ethnicity and CMV serostatus were compiled together with the repertoire data. Typing coverage differed by locus: A, B, C, DRB1 and DQB1 were typed in roughly 629-630 donors, DQA1 in around 500, DPA1 in 600 to 610, and DPB1 in about 450. An early release that covered about 600 HLA-typed donors contained 250 to 350 gigabases of sequencing data and about 84 million unique TCR sequences. A separate validation cohort of some 130 different subjects was used in addition to the approximately 700-subject first cohort. Rather than using new phenotypic data, the later analysis identified candidate immune exposures from TCR beta sequences and from how often those sequences occurred across donors. The study profiled the T cell repertoires of about 720 subjects by immunosequencing and related them to cytomegalovirus serostatus.

What the authors observed across the whole study: Immune exposure information for the cohort was limited to CMV serostatus. HLA typing was unavailable for some donors at each locus, so association tests used only the typed subset. Only TCR beta chains were sequenced in this cohort, and the absence of alpha or paired-chain data limited detectable features. The study listed 150 to 200 TCR beta chains as associated with cytomegalovirus. In an earlier analysis of fewer than 700 of the donors, most TCR beta V segments appeared in productive rearrangements about 87% or about 30% of the time, broadly matching IMGT annotations. A cluster of highly shared sequence variants was judged likely to represent a technical artifact of the sequencing pipeline. Across donors, most TCR sequences were observed very rarely, whereas some public TCRs were present in many individuals. A later genetic analysis associated a missense DCLRE1C variant with V-gene and J-gene trimming of TCR beta chains, and an independent cohort replicated the association. In both the original and validation cohorts, the classifier was reported to diagnose cytomegalovirus status with high specificity and sensitivity. In a later analysis, the rate of TCR association differed among HLA loci, with DRB1 alleles having the most associated TCRs and HLA-C alleles having the fewest. A further reported finding was that TCR beta sequences accurately predicted the HLA-A and HLA-B alleles for most subjects in the first cohort. A later genetic analysis reported fewer N-insertions in productive TCRs among donors in an Asian-associated ancestry cluster than the roughly 700-donor mean. It was suggested by the authors that the approach could potentially be generalized to other disease states and immunological phenotypes. Several of the top co-occurrence clusters appeared to be linked to parvovirus B19, influenza, CMV and Epstein-Barr virus, according to a later analysis. Assigning TCR associations to individual alleles was difficult when HLA alleles, especially DR and DQ, strongly co-occurred. Compared with equally common non-associated chains, HLA-associated TCR beta chains in a later analysis were more clonally expanded and had lower generation probabilities. A later analysis found that most CMV-associated TCR beta chains appeared HLA-restricted, with HLA associations seemingly driven largely by CMV exposure. The earlier analysis of approximately 560 of the donors excluded roughly 17 rarely observed V segments, including chromosome 9 orphons, because counts were too low. Linkage disequilibrium might explain the correlated functional status among segregating V segments, but an unknown experimental factor could not be excluded. In vitro tests confirmed that a few of the cytomegalovirus-associated TCR beta chains recognize cytomegalovirus antigens. Specific HLA alleles were associated with 15,000 to 20,000 TCR beta sequences at a false discovery rate of 0.05 in a later analysis. Presence/absence analyses assumed roughly uniform sequencing depth across donors, an assumption that may not hold.

The library was built by means of the immunoSEQ multiplex PCR assay. A mixture of 60 forward primers for TCR Vbeta segments and 13 reverse primers for TCR Jbeta segments was used in the multiplex PCR. The CDR3 region of rearranged TCR beta genes was amplified from genomic DNA with a multiplex PCR assay. On the Illumina HiSeq System, the amplified TCR beta libraries were sequenced as 87-base-pair reads. As for how the authors treated the data: In a later analysis, roughly 80 million unique TCR beta chains were counted across the roughly 700 repertoires, and around 10 million of these chains were shared by at least two donors. To remove PCR and sequencing errors, raw reads were error-corrected and collapsed into unique sequences using a nearest-neighbor algorithm that merged closely related sequences. Alignment of CDR3 sequences to IMGT reference sequences was used to assign V, D and J gene segments. For a sequence to be retained, a match of at least six nucleotides was required to both a V gene segment and a J gene segment. Rearrangements were called productive when the CDR3 lacked stop codons and stayed in frame with V and J; all others were non-productive. Following IMGT convention, CDR3 was defined as the stretch from the second conserved V-encoded cysteine up to the conserved J-encoded phenylalanine. In an earlier analysis of around 600 of the donors, sequences lacking an unambiguous match to a single V gene segment were excluded. An earlier analysis of 500 to 600 of the donors classified V segments as functional when productive rearrangements were above 56.7% and as segregating when the standard deviation between donors was above 5%. To diagnose cytomegalovirus status from the catalog of TCR beta chain sequences, a statistical classification framework was built. In a later analysis, TCR nucleotide sequences were compared against IMGT/GENE-DB human TR gene sequences so that V and J genes could be assigned. In a later analysis, CDR3 sequences and most-parsimonious VDJ recombination scenarios were assigned using the TCRdist pipeline. In a later analysis, each TCR beta chain was defined by its CDR3 amino acid sequence together with its V-gene family, and reads without a unique V-gene family were excluded. In a later analysis, several hundred highly shared, low-generation-probability nucleotide sequences were removed to address suspected cross-contamination and a sequencing artifact. In a later analysis, a clonal expansion index for each public chain was calculated from normalized within-repertoire ranks of inferred template counts. In a later analysis, generation probabilities were computed with a VDJ recombination model fitted to out-of-frame rearrangements, and the resulting probabilities were checked against IGoR. In a later analysis, TCR-TCR, TCR-HLA and TCR-CMV co-occurrence was scored with hypergeometric tests, and a repertoire-size bias correction was applied to TCR pairs. A later analysis estimated false discovery rates by permuting HLA or CMV assignments 20 times. In a later analysis, co-occurring TCRs were grouped using DBSCAN, with TCRdist sequence similarity added in when clustering inside HLA-allele-positive subsets. Co-occurrence clustering excluded repertoires with fewer than 30,000 or more than 120,000 public chains, plus five with anomalous nucleotide sharing. TCRdb retrieved this table from immuneACCESS and kept in-frame rearrangements only. Not all clones are present; in checked studies, unresolved V genes account for under half, and no reason is known for the remainder. V and J calls and clone size are those listed in that table; D and trimming were worked out from the DNA. The sample has over 60,000 clones on record. Of the sample, around 7.5% is held by the ten largest clones.

The cohort was made up of approximately 670 healthy bone marrow donors. All cohort members were sampled while nominally healthy, although unrecorded immune exposures were likely present. The donor tested CMV seropositive and was one of the 289 seropositive cohort members. A peripheral blood sample was collected from each donor, and TCR beta sequencing was performed on peripheral blood mononuclear cells. Genomic DNA was extracted from the blood cell samples with the Qiagen DNeasy Blood Extraction Kit. This TCR was sampled from a female donor in good health and CMV-seropositive. The source material was PBMCs.

The DNA sequence is given as TGTGCCAGCAGTTCCCAGACAGGGTATCAGCCCCAGCATTTT. This sequence encodes CASSSQTGYQPQHF. The sequence joins TRBV27 to TRBJ1-5; 7 central bases correspond to TRBD1. V loses 4 bases at its end and J loses 5 bases; junction bases beyond the gene matches: 5. From the cysteine up to the phenylalanine, the CDR3 has a length of 14 residues. The retained sequence is limited to the CDR3, 42 bases, with the frame set at the first base. The germline V gene (reference sequence) specifies MNHEY as CDR1 and SMNVEV as CDR2.